The 32 T cell receptor beta chains listed next were all sequenced from one sample in a study of blood T cell repertoires in COVID-19. Sequenced by immunoSEQ multiplex PCR; TCRdb stores in-frame clones only, minus some. The table includes approximately 31,000 clones, 93% detected once. The sample consisted of peripheral blood. The receptors here all came from a male donor with active COVID-19.

This clone was seen a single time. The chain couples TRBV7-2 to TRBJ1-6, with D possibly TRBD1 on 5 matching bases. The CDR3 spans 12 residues. CDR1 and CDR2 (germline): SGHTA, FQGNSA. V lost 5 bases and J 12 bases, leaving 11 bases between the germline ends. CDR3 protein: CASSPGKVPLHF. The DNA of the CDR3 is TGTGCCAGCAGCCCAGGGAAGGTACCCCTCCACTTT.

The rearrangement uses TRBV28 and TRBJ2-2; TRBD1 matches at 8 bases. From germline, CDR1 is MDHEN and CDR2 SYDVKM. Losses at the gene ends were 2 bases for V and 4 bases for J; bases not matched to a gene: 9. CDR3 length: 17 amino acids. This chain's CDR3 is CASSLDLRGRPTGELFF. DNA for the CDR3: TGTGCCAGCAGTTTAGACCTCAGGGGGCGACCCACCGGGGAGCTGTTTTTT.

A single count supports this clone. CDR3 DNA sequence: TGTGCCAGCAGAGGGGACAGGTGGGTTAGTGGTACGCAGTATTTT. This encodes CASRGDRWVSGTQYF. This chain links TRBV6-5 with TRBJ2-3; 8 nucleotides line up with TRBD1. V trimming: 6 bases; J trimming: 8 bases; junction bases outside the gene matches: 13. CDR1 and CDR2 (germline): MNHEY, SVGAGI. CDR3 length equals 15 residues.

The V gene is TRBV5-1, the J gene TRBJ1-3; D gene ambiguous. The CDR3 is made up of 13 amino acids. CDR1 and CDR2 (germline): SGHRS, YFSETQ. V was cut by 2 bases and J by 3 bases, with 6 bases left in between. In DNA form, the CDR3 reads TGCGCCAGCAGCTTAAACAGTGGAAACACCATATATTTT. Its protein is CASSLNSGNTIYF.

The chain links TRBV7-2 to TRBJ2-7; 11 nucleotides line up with TRBD1. From germline, CDR1 is SGHTA and CDR2 FQGNSA. This CDR3 is built from 16 residues. Trimming removed 3 bases from V and 6 bases from J; junction bases left unmatched: 10. Here the CDR3 DNA reads TGTGCCAGCAGCTTCACCGGGACAGGGGGTTCCGGCGAGCAGTACTTC. This encodes CASSFTGTGGSGEQYF.

This chain connects TRBV7-9 to TRBJ1-6; D is unresolved. V shed 1 base and J shed 7 bases, with 5 bases lying between them. This CDR3 spans 13 amino acids. The V gene's germline CDR1 is SEHNR and CDR2 FQNEAQ (reference sequence). The CDR3 DNA is TGTGCCAGCAGCTTAGGTGTAAATTCACCCCTCCACTTT. Translated, it gives CASSLGVNSPLHF.

The CDR3 DNA sequence: TGTGCCAGCAGCTCGCCGGCAGGGGGCGATGAGCAGTTCTTC. It is translated as CASSSPAGGDEQFF. V usage is TRBV7-2 and J usage is TRBJ2-1; 8 bases agree with TRBD1. The CDR3 contains 14 residues. With 4 bases clipped from V and 8 bases from J, the junction kept 7 bases outside the gene matches. CDR1 is SGHTA, CDR2 FQGNSA, per germline.

The chain links TRBV4-1 to TRBJ1-5; D gene ambiguous. Germline V lookup: CDR1 MGHRA, CDR2 YSYEKL. The ends were cut back, 3 bases at V and 1 base at J, with 13 bases in the middle. The CDR3 has 16 amino acids. DNA for the CDR3: TGCGCCAGCAGCCACCTGGACCGCGGGAGCAATCAGCCCCAGCATTTT. Translation: CASSHLDRGSNQPQHF.

The genes are TRBV6-2 or TRBV6-3 and TRBJ2-2, with a possible D match to TRBD1 (6 bases). V lost 1 base and J 4 bases, leaving 13 bases between the germline ends. Germline CDR1 is MNHEY and CDR2 is SVGEGT. The CDR3 covers 16 residues. CDR3 loop: CASSYFRGSGTGELFF. As DNA, the CDR3 is TGTGCCAGCAGTTACTTCAGGGGTTCGGGCACCGGGGAGCTGTTTTTT.

The genes are TRBV19 and TRBJ2-2, with TRBD2 as a possible D gene (5 bases). V was clipped by 7 bases and J by 5 bases, with 8 bases between them. The CDR3 spans 12 residues. Germline V gene data show CDR1 as LNHDA and CDR2 as SQIVND (reference sequence). The CDR3 nucleotides read TGTGCCAGTATTGGACTTACCGGGGAGCTGTTTTTT. Translating it yields CASIGLTGELFF. Full variable domain (remainder filled in from reference TRBV19 and TRBJ2-2): DGGITQSPKYLFRKEGQNVTLSCEQNLNHDAMYWYRQDPGQGLRLIYYSQIVNDFQKGDIAEGYSVSREKKESFPLTVTSAQKNPTAFYLCASIGLTGELFFGEGSRLTVL.

The V gene is TRBV5-1, the J gene TRBJ2-7; 8 bases match TRBD1. In germline, CDR1 is SGHRS, CDR2 YFSETQ. The CDR3 has 16 amino acids. With V trimmed by 4 bases and J by 7 bases, 16 bases remained unmatched. CDR3 coding DNA: TGCGCCAGCAGCCGAACCTCCGGGACAGGAGGCGTAGAGCAGTACTTC. Translated: CASSRTSGTGGVEQYF.

The V gene is TRBV5-4, the J gene TRBJ1-2, with 9 positions matching TRBD1. Germline CDR1 is SGHNT and CDR2 is YYREEE (reference sequence). The CDR3 covers 14 residues. The V gene end was trimmed by 4 bases and the J gene end by 6 bases; junction bases not matched to a gene: 7. CDR3 nucleotides: TGTGCCAGCAGCAACGGACAGGGGAGAGATGGCTACACCTTC. This sequence encodes CASSNGQGRDGYTF.

The chain couples TRBV6-6 to TRBJ1-5, with a weak D call TRBD1 (6 bases). CDR1 and CDR2 from the germline V gene are MNHNY and SVGAGI (reference sequence). Trimming removed 2 bases from V and 3 bases from J, with 11 bases in between. There are 15 residues in the CDR3. The CDR3 nucleotides read TGTGCCAGCAGTTACACGGACAGACTCAATCAGCCCCAGCATTTT. Translation gives CASSYTDRLNQPQHF.

The rearrangement joins TRBV6-6 to TRBJ1-2, with 8 bases that match TRBD1. Germline V gives CDR1 MNHNY, CDR2 SVGAGI (reference sequence). V lost 2 bases to trimming and J lost 7 bases; unmatched junction nucleotides: 3. The CDR3 runs 13 residues. In DNA, the CDR3 is TGTGCCAGCAGTTACCTGGACAGGGCTGGCTACACCTTC. This codes for CASSYLDRAGYTF.

This chain joins TRBV6-5 and TRBJ1-2; possibly TRBD1 for D (5 bases). Germline loops: CDR1 MNHEY, CDR2 SVGAGI. There are 14 residues in the CDR3. V was shortened by 6 bases and J by 8 bases, with 19 bases between the two germline ends. CDR3 bases: TGTGCCAGCAGCAAAGGAGCAGGGCTTCAGGGCTACACCTTC. Its translation is CASSKGAGLQGYTF.

The V call is TRBV7-9, the J call TRBJ1-4, with TRBD1 matching 8 bases. Germline lookup yields CDR1 SEHNR and CDR2 FQNEAQ (reference sequence). The CDR3 consists of 15 residues. The ends lost 2 bases at V and 2 bases at J; junction bases unmatched: 1. CDR3 DNA: TGTGCCAGCAGCTTAACAGGGGGGACTAATGAAAAACTGTTTTTT. This sequence encodes CASSLTGGTNEKLFF. Looking up the rest from reference TRBV7-9 and TRBJ1-4 gives the full variable domain: DTGVSQNPRHKITKRGQNVTFRCDPISEHNRLYWYRQTLGQGPEFLTYFQNEAQLEKSRLLSDRFSAERPKGSFSTLEIQRTEQGDSAMYLCASSLTGGTNEKLFFGSGTQLSVL.

The chain has TRBV4-3 and TRBJ2-1; D uncertain. Trimming took 0 bases from V and 0 from J, leaving 6 bases between them. The germline V gene has CDR1 LGHNA and CDR2 YSLEER. This CDR3 contains 15 residues. The CDR3 reads CASSQDRVSYNEQFF. The CDR3, as DNA: TGCGCCAGCAGCCAAGATAGAGTCTCCTACAATGAGCAGTTCTTC.

The chain recombines TRBV12-5 with TRBJ2-3; D is ambiguous. The CDR3 is made up of 13 amino acids. Germline assignment: CDR1 LGHNT and CDR2 FRNRAP. The V gene lost 6 bases and the J gene lost 1 base, with 8 bases spanning the gap. CDR3 nucleotides: TGTGCTAGTGGCCTCTCGGGCACAGATACGCAGTATTTT. This gives the protein CASGLSGTDTQYF.

The chain combines TRBV7-9 with TRBJ1-1; D uncertain. Trimming cost V 4 bases and J 1 base, with 19 bases left between them. Germline assignment: CDR1 SEHNR and CDR2 FQNEAQ (reference sequence). The CDR3 sequence is 17 residues long. CDR3 sequence (DNA): TGTGCCAGCAGCTCCAATGGATACGGGGTTCCGAACACTGAAGCTTTCTTT. This encodes CASSSNGYGVPNTEAFF.

The chain couples TRBV18 to TRBJ1-4; TRBD1 matches at 9 bases. CDR1 and CDR2 from the germline V gene are KGHSH and LQKENI. This CDR3 is built from 17 residues. V was clipped by 1 base and J by 8 bases; unmatched bases: 11. The CDR3 nucleotides are TGTGCCAGCTCACCACAGTATTTGGGGACAGGGAACGAAAAACTGTTTTTT. Encoded protein: CASSPQYLGTGNEKLFF.

This sequence joins TRBV7-6 and TRBJ1-1; the match to TRBD1 covers 9 bases. V shed 1 base, J shed 0 bases, and the junction held 0 bases outside the gene matches. The CDR3 contains 15 residues. Germline V gives CDR1 SGHVS, CDR2 FNYEAQ. The chain's CDR3 is CASSLGTGVNTEAFF. CDR3 nucleotides: TGTGCCAGCAGCTTAGGGACAGGGGTGAACACTGAAGCTTTCTTT.

J is TRBJ2-3 and V is TRBV18, with D perhaps TRBD2 (6 bases). This CDR3 comprises 15 residues. CDR1 KGHSH and CDR2 LQKENI come from the germline V gene. Trimming shortened V by 5 bases and J by 0 bases, and 12 bases separated the two germline ends. The CDR3: CASSGRRGSTDTQYF. Here the CDR3 DNA reads TGTGCCAGCTCAGGGCGGAGGGGAAGCACAGATACGCAGTATTTT. The whole variable domain, remainder taken from reference TRBV18 and TRBJ2-3, is NAGVMQNPRHLVRRRGQEARLRCSPMKGHSHVYWYRQLPEEGLKFMVYLQKENIIDESGMPKERFSAEFPKEGPSILRIQQVVRGDSAAYFCASSGRRGSTDTQYFGPGTRLTVL.

This rearrangement joins TRBV19 to TRBJ2-1; tentative D call: TRBD2 (6 bases). Per the germline V gene, CDR1 is LNHDA and CDR2 is SQIVND (reference sequence). The germline V and J ends were trimmed by 0 bases and 3 bases, with 9 bases remaining between them. The CDR3 has 15 residues. The CDR3 nucleotides are TGTGCCAGTAGTATAGATGGAGGGATCTACAATGAGCAGTTCTTC. Protein product: CASSIDGGIYNEQFF.

The genes are TRBV9 and TRBJ2-2, with D tentatively TRBD2 (6 bases). Germline CDR1 is SGDLS and CDR2 is YYNGEE. This CDR3 region has 15 residues. The ends were cut back, 0 bases at V and 4 bases at J, with 10 bases in the middle. CDR3 coding DNA: TGTGCCAGCAGCGTAGAGTTTAGCGGCACCGGGGAGCTGTTTTTT. It translates to CASSVEFSGTGELFF.

The genes are TRBV6-1 and TRBJ1-1, with 8 bases that match TRBD1. The germline V gene encodes CDR1 MNHNS and CDR2 SASEGT. The CDR3 contains 15 residues. The trim removed 2 bases at V and 6 bases at J, leaving 8 bases unmatched. The CDR3 sequence: CASSERQGASSEAFF. The CDR3, as DNA: TGTGCCAGCAGTGAACGGCAGGGGGCGAGCTCTGAAGCTTTCTTT.

The V and J genes are TRBV19 and TRBJ1-4; D perhaps matches TRBD1 (5 bases). Deletions cut 5 bases from V and 11 bases from J, with 21 bases between. The CDR3 totals 15 residues. CDR1 is LNHDA, CDR2 SQIVND, per germline (reference sequence). CDR3 region: CASSSRAGQLEKLFF. Here the CDR3 DNA reads TGTGCCAGTAGTTCAAGGGCAGGGCAGTTGGAGAAACTGTTTTTT.

The chain recombines TRBV6-2 or TRBV6-3 with TRBJ2-3; D remains ambiguous. V shed 0 bases and J shed 4 bases, with 8 bases lying between them. There are 14 residues in the CDR3. Per germline, CDR1 MNHEY and CDR2 SVGEGT. CDR3 bases: TGTGCCAGCAGTTACTCGAGCTCATCAGATACGCAGTATTTT. Protein sequence: CASSYSSSSDTQYF.

The chain joins TRBV6-2 or TRBV6-3 to TRBJ1-1, with TRBD1 matching over 7 bases. This CDR3 is built from 15 residues. V shed 5 bases and J 1 base; nucleotides not matched to a gene: 7. Germline CDR1 and CDR2: MNHEY and SVGEGT. The CDR3 here is CASSPTDRANTEAFF. The DNA for the CDR3 is TGTGCCAGCAGTCCGACCGACAGGGCGAACACTGAAGCTTTCTTT.

This clone was found once. V is TRBV11-2 and J is TRBJ2-1, with 7 bases fitting TRBD2. From germline, CDR1 is SGHAT and CDR2 FQNNGV. The J segment lost 6 bases and the V segment lost 5 bases, leaving 1 base of the junction unmatched. The CDR3 spans 12 residues. The CDR3 nucleotides read TGTGCCAGCAGCCCGGGGGGCAATGAGCAGTTCTTC. It yields the protein CASSPGGNEQFF.

This clone was seen just once. Here the CDR3 DNA reads TGTGCCAGTAGTAAGACGAGTCGAGCCACCGGGACAGGATCCGGGGAGCTGTTTTTT. This sequence encodes CASSKTSRATGTGSGELFF. The gene calls are TRBV19 and TRBJ2-2; 8 nucleotides align to TRBD1. V was clipped by 4 bases and J by 6 bases; unmatched bases: 19. The CDR3 covers 19 residues. Germline CDR1 LNHDA, CDR2 SQIVND (reference sequence).

The CDR3 is CASRWTENTEAFF. CDR3 sequence (DNA): TGTGCCAGCAGATGGACAGAAAACACTGAAGCTTTCTTT. The V call is TRBV6-5, the J call TRBJ1-1, with D possibly matching TRBD1 (6 bases). The CDR3 is 13 residues long. V dropped 6 bases and J dropped 2 bases, with 10 bases sitting between them. Germline CDR1 and CDR2: MNHEY and SVGAGI.

The chain is built from TRBV9 and TRBJ1-6; no clear D. V lost 2 bases and J 8 bases, leaving 11 bases between the germline ends. This CDR3 is 14 amino acids long. The V gene's germline CDR1 is SGDLS and CDR2 YYNGEE. The CDR3 DNA reads as TGTGCCAGCAGCGTCCTAATGGGCGATTCACCCCTCCACTTT. Amino acids: CASSVLMGDSPLHF. Full variable domain (outside the CDR3, taken from reference TRBV9 and TRBJ1-6): DSGVTQTPKHLITATGQRVTLRCSPRSGDLSVYWYQQSLDQGLQFLIQYYNGEERAKGNILERFSAQQFPDLHSELNLSSLELGDSALYFCASSVLMGDSPLHFGNGTRLTVT.